This record covers a single TCR beta chain. Its antigen is unknown. A single record per CDR3 protein comes from TCRdb applying MiXCR to the reads. The repertoire includes some 160,000 distinct CDR3 sequences, roughly 15% of them detected once, and about 19% sits in the top ten. The V and J ends lost 2 bases and 6 bases respectively, with 9 bases between them. CDR3 length: 13 amino acids. Germline V gives CDR1 SGHAT, CDR2 FQNNGV. The data belong to a study of T cell repertoires in cytomegalovirus infection. Background on the study: Public TCR beta signatures marked donors with CMV infection and the matching HLA. Study-level findings and limits: Of the TCR beta families, the public ones yielded a cumulative frequency that identified carriers of CMV plus the relevant HLA. Clonotypes of TCR beta that were HLA-C-restricted and CMV-specific dominated the ex vivo response.

The gene calls are TRBV11-2 and TRBJ2-3, with D hard to call. This TCR derives from a human donor in good health (CMV status not recorded). Some clones in this sample may be carry-over from other donors' samples. The sample consisted of CD8+ T cells from PBMCs. The CDR3 is CASSLHQDDTQYF. The CDR3 nucleotides read TGTGCCAGCAGCTTACATCAGGACGATACGCAGTATTTT.